The clone carrying this T cell receptor (beta chain) appeared a few times. Per germline, CDR1 MNHNS and CDR2 SASEGT. Deletions cut 5 bases from V and 4 bases from J, with 11 bases between. The length of the CDR3 is 13 residues. Since all of the isolated RNA was reverse transcribed, expressed TCRB transcripts were what got sequenced. Method: immunoSEQ multiplex PCR; TCRdb's copy keeps in-frame clones and lacks some. Of about 410,000 clones in the sample, approximately 13% were seen once. The data are from a study of beta chain features in type 1 diabetes. V gene TRBV6-1 combines with J gene TRBJ1-2; maybe TRBD1 (5 bases). The TCR comes from a man aged 25-45 years in good health. The source material was naive CD4+ T cells from blood. CDR3 DNA sequence: TGTGCCAGCAGTACCGGGACGTTCTATGGCTACACCTTC. Translated, it gives CASSTGTFYGYTF.